Shown below are 27 T cell receptor beta chains from a single sample sequenced in a study of cytomegalovirus exposure and HLA in healthy donors. 60 Vbeta and 13 Jbeta primers were used in PCR. TCRdb's copy holds only in-frame clones and misses some; the assay was immunoSEQ multiplex PCR. The profile shows about 160,000 clones, roughly 90% of them singletons. The sample was PBMCs. These receptors were collected from a woman between 18 and 29 years old in good health and CMV-seronegative.

This chain uses TRBV28 with TRBJ2-7, with D possibly being TRBD1 (6 bases). The CDR3 is 14 residues long. The V gene's germline CDR1 is MDHEN and CDR2 SYDVKM. V was pared by 2 bases and J by 11 bases, with 19 bases between. This CDR3 is CASSLPGQPAYKYF. The CDR3, as DNA: TGTGCCAGCAGTTTACCCGGACAGCCCGCTTACAAGTACTTC.

The chain employs TRBV19 and TRBJ2-1; 7 bases agree with TRBD2. Germline CDR1 and CDR2: LNHDA and SQIVND (reference sequence). This CDR3 is 14 amino acids long. Trimming at V came to 4 bases and at J to 0 bases, leaving 0 bases not matched to a gene. The CDR3 bases are TGTGCCAGTAGTAGCGGGAGCTCCTACAATGAGCAGTTCTTC. This sequence encodes CASSSGSSYNEQFF.

V usage is TRBV6-6 and J usage is TRBJ2-2; D is unresolved. Per the germline V gene, CDR1 is MNHNY and CDR2 is SVGAGI (reference sequence). This CDR3 has 15 amino acids. The V end lost 6 bases, the J end lost 7 bases, and 18 bases lay between the germline ends. CDR3 amino acids: CASSRQRPLDGELFF. CDR3 sequence (DNA): TGTGCCAGCAGCCGACAAAGACCCCTCGACGGGGAGCTGTTTTTT.

The V gene is TRBV28, the J gene TRBJ1-4; a weak D match, TRBD1 (6 bases). CDR3 length equals 13 residues. Looked up from germline, CDR1 is MDHEN and CDR2 is SYDVKM. V was pared by 5 bases and J by 6 bases, with 10 bases between. CDR3 region: CASSKGGDEKLFF. The CDR3 DNA is TGTGCCAGCAGTAAGGGGGGGGATGAAAAACTGTTTTTT.

J is TRBJ2-7 and V is TRBV19; 14 positions match TRBD2. The CDR3 has 16 amino acids. V lost 5 bases and J lost 5; bases outside the gene matches: 8. Germline loops: CDR1 LNHDA, CDR2 SQIVND (reference sequence). CDR3 region: CASSPQGTSGGNEQYF. The CDR3 DNA reads as TGTGCCAGTAGTCCCCAGGGGACTAGCGGGGGTAACGAGCAGTACTTC.

The chain has TRBV10-3 and TRBJ2-7; 9 bases are shared with TRBD1. The germline gives CDR1 ENHRY, CDR2 SYGVKD. V dropped 6 bases and J dropped 6; count of bases not matched to a gene: 9. CDR3 length: 14 residues. CDR3 in DNA: TGTGCCATCAGAAGGACAGGGGAAGCGAGCGAGCAGTACTTC. This sequence encodes CAIRRTGEASEQYF.

The V call is TRBV6-5, the J call TRBJ2-3; D unclear. Germline CDR1 is MNHEY and CDR2 is SVGAGI. The CDR3 length is 13 residues. V was cut by 4 bases and J by 2 bases, with 7 bases left in between. DNA of the CDR3: TGTGCCAGCAGTTTTTACAACACAGATACGCAGTATTTT. Translation gives CASSFYNTDTQYF.

CDR3 in DNA: TGTGCCAGCAGCCAGACAGGGGGCCAATCCTACGAGCAGTACTTC. It codes for CASSQTGGQSYEQYF. The V gene is TRBV4-2, the J gene TRBJ2-7; 10 positions agree with TRBD1. Germline V gene lookup returns CDR1 LGHNA and CDR2 YNFKEQ. Trimming at V came to 3 bases and at J to 1 base, leaving 3 bases not matched to a gene. CDR3 size: 15 residues.

This clone was seen just once. The chain links TRBV28 to TRBJ2-2; a possible D gene is TRBD2 (5 bases). CDR1 MDHEN and CDR2 SYDVKM come from the germline V gene. Trimming removed 8 bases from V and 7 bases from J, with 8 bases in between. The CDR3 runs to 11 residues. CDR3 coding DNA: TGTGCCAGCCTCCGGGGCGGGGAGCTGTTTTTT. It yields the protein CASLRGGELFF.

V gene TRBV4-2 combines with J gene TRBJ1-6, with unresolved D. This CDR3 region has 14 residues. The V and J ends lost 0 bases and 5 bases respectively, with 5 bases between them. The germline V gene has CDR1 LGHNA and CDR2 YNFKEQ. The DNA for the CDR3 is TGTGCCAGCAGCCAAGATTTTAATAATTCACCCCTCCACTTT. It yields the protein CASSQDFNNSPLHF.

This chain connects TRBV5-6 to TRBJ1-2; the match to TRBD1 covers 7 bases. Looked up from germline, CDR1 is SGHDT and CDR2 is YYEEEE. This CDR3 region has 15 residues. The junction had 10 bases not matched to a gene; V was cut back by 4 bases and J by 4 bases. DNA of the CDR3: TGTGCCAGCAGCCCGGAACAGGGGTTAGTCTATGGCTACACCTTC. Encoded protein: CASSPEQGLVYGYTF.

This clone was found a few times. This sample also contains other DNA sequences that code for the same CDR3. This rearrangement joins TRBV5-6 to TRBJ1-2; no reliable D call. This CDR3 contains 13 residues. V lost 3 bases and J 0 bases, leaving 6 bases between the germline ends. Germline values: CDR1 SGHDT, CDR2 YYEEEE. CDR3 region: CASSSGSNYGYTF. The CDR3 nucleotides are TGTGCCAGCAGCTCGGGTTCTAACTATGGCTACACCTTC.

This chain uses TRBV7-9 with TRBJ1-1; TRBD1 matches 7 bases. The CDR3 is made up of 15 amino acids. Trimming removed 6 bases from V and 0 bases from J; junction bases left unmatched: 7. CDR1 and CDR2 (germline): SEHNR, FQNEAQ (reference sequence). CDR3 DNA sequence: TGTGCCAGCAGTGCAGGGGGAGAGATGAACACTGAAGCTTTCTTT. This translates into CASSAGGEMNTEAFF.

The chain carries TRBV19 and TRBJ2-2, with 8 bases identical to TRBD2. CDR1 is LNHDA and CDR2 is SQIVND in the germline V gene (reference sequence). The CDR3 contains 13 residues. The V gene end was trimmed by 5 bases and the J gene end by 7 bases; junction bases not matched to a gene: 3. The CDR3 region is CASSAGRGGELFF. The CDR3 DNA sequence: TGTGCCAGTAGTGCCGGGAGGGGCGGGGAGCTGTTTTTT.

The chain joins TRBV30 to TRBJ1-1, with D unresolved. V was trimmed by 3 bases and J by 6 bases, leaving 17 bases between them. The CDR3 is made up of 14 amino acids. Germline CDR1 is GTSNPN and CDR2 is SVGIG (reference sequence). CDR3 coding DNA: TGTGCCTGGAGCCTCGACATCCGTGTCGCTGAAGCTTTCTTT. It yields the protein CAWSLDIRVAEAFF.

This chain links TRBV23-1 with TRBJ1-1; TRBD1 might be the D (5 bases). TRBV23-1 has ORF status, its function being uncertain. The length of the CDR3 is 11 residues. V was pared by 4 bases and J by 11 bases, with 11 bases between. This CDR3 reads CASSRQGDAFF. The CDR3 DNA reads TGCGCCAGCAGTCGGCAGGGCGACGCTTTCTTT.

The V call is TRBV9, the J call TRBJ1-1; tentative D call: TRBD1 (5 bases). The CDR3 is made up of 14 amino acids. In germline, CDR1 is SGDLS, CDR2 YYNGEE. Trimming cost V 0 bases and J 3 bases, with 9 bases left between them. CDR3 loop: CASSVVTDYTEAFF. CDR3 bases: TGTGCCAGCAGCGTAGTGACAGACTACACTGAAGCTTTCTTT.

This clone appeared once. The chain uses TRBV27 and TRBJ2-1, with D possibly matching TRBD1 (5 bases). Germline V lookup: CDR1 MNHEY, CDR2 SMNVEV (reference sequence). The V and J ends lost 5 bases and 8 bases respectively, with 16 bases between them. This CDR3 region has 14 residues. The CDR3 sequence is CASSNLGALDEQFF. In nucleotides, the CDR3 is TGTGCCAGCAGTAACCTTGGGGCCCTGGATGAGCAGTTCTTC.

The genes are TRBV4-1 and TRBJ1-6; 8 bases align to TRBD1. The CDR3 consists of 16 residues. Germline V CDR1 and CDR2: MGHRA, YSYEKL. Trimming removed 0 bases from V and 6 bases from J; junction bases left unmatched: 4. CDR3 sequence reads: CASSQDADRVNSPLHF. The DNA of the CDR3 is TGCGCCAGCAGCCAAGATGCGGACAGGGTTAATTCACCCCTCCACTTT.

J is TRBJ1-1 and V is TRBV7-2, with 9 positions matching TRBD1. CDR3 length: 16 residues. Germline V gives CDR1 SGHTA, CDR2 FQGNSA. Trimming cost V 4 bases and J 7 bases; bases outside gene matches: 13. The CDR3 DNA follows: TGTGCCAGCAGCTCCGAGACTGGGACAGGGAAAGATGAAGCTTTCTTT. Protein product: CASSSETGTGKDEAFF.

J is TRBJ1-2 and V is TRBV14; 7 bases align to TRBD1. CDR1 is SGHDN and CDR2 is FVKESK in the germline V gene. The CDR3 has 16 residues. J gave up 8 bases and V 0 bases, and 12 bases lay outside the gene matches. The CDR3 region is CASSQDLEAGGWGYTF. The CDR3 bases are TGTGCCAGCAGCCAAGATCTGGAGGCAGGGGGATGGGGCTACACCTTC.

This clone was picked up one time. The chain combines TRBV10-1 with TRBJ2-1, with 7 bases identical to TRBD2. The CDR3 has 14 residues. Germline assignment: CDR1 WNHNN and CDR2 SYGVQD (reference sequence). V trimming: 3 bases; J trimming: 5 bases; junction bases outside the gene matches: 4. CDR3 coding DNA: TGCGCCAGCAGTGATCCCGGGGGGAACAATGAGCAGTTCTTC. Protein sequence: CASSDPGGNNEQFF.

This clone has just a few counts. CDR3 sequence: CATSRQYSNQPQHF. The CDR3 bases are TGTGCCACCAGCAGACAATATAGCAATCAGCCCCAGCATTTT. The genes are TRBV6-4 and TRBJ1-5; D gene uncertain. Per germline, CDR1 MRHNA and CDR2 SNTAGT. The CDR3 has 14 amino acids. Trimming took off 10 bases at V and 0 bases at J, with 13 bases between the two ends.

CDR3 sequence reads: CASSLRPDRWGEKLFF. The CDR3 region has the DNA TGTGCCAGCAGTTTAAGGCCGGACAGGTGGGGAGAAAAACTGTTTTTT. The V and J genes are TRBV27 and TRBJ1-4; 7 bases fit TRBD1. J was trimmed by 8 bases and V by 2 bases; bases with no gene match: 11. The CDR3 length is 16 residues. Germline V gene sequence: CDR1 MNHEY, CDR2 SMNVEV (reference sequence).

V and J are TRBV7-9 and TRBJ2-7; 7 bases fit TRBD1. V trimming: 7 bases; J trimming: 1 base; junction bases outside the gene matches: 10. Germline V CDR1 and CDR2: SEHNR, FQNEAQ (reference sequence). The CDR3 runs to 15 residues. CDR3 sequence (DNA): TGTGCCAGCAAGACAGCGACAGGGAATTCCTACGAGCAGTACTTC. This sequence encodes CASKTATGNSYEQYF. Based on the CDR3 plus reference TRBV7-9 and TRBJ2-7, the full variable domain is DTGVSQNPRHKITKRGQNVTFRCDPISEHNRLYWYRQTLGQGPEFLTYFQNEAQLEKSRLLSDRFSAERPKGSFSTLEIQRTEQGDSAMYLCASKTATGNSYEQYFGPGTRLTVT.

The chain is built from TRBV28 and TRBJ1-6; D is perhaps TRBD1 (6 bases). Trimming took off 5 bases at V and 8 bases at J, with 13 bases between the two ends. The CDR3 is 14 amino acids. Germline CDR1 and CDR2: MDHEN and SYDVKM. The CDR3 sequence: CASSQDRRDSPLHF. The CDR3 DNA reads as TGTGCCAGCAGTCAAGACAGGCGGGATTCACCCCTCCACTTT.

CDR3 protein: CASSLAGFNVLTF. CDR3 sequence (DNA): TGCGCCAGCAGCTTGGCCGGTTTCAACGTCCTGACTTTC. The chain recombines TRBV5-1 with TRBJ2-6, with unresolved D. Germline V gene sequence: CDR1 SGHRS, CDR2 YFSETQ. This CDR3 is built from 13 residues. Between the trimmed V and J ends, which lost 0 bases and 9 bases, there was a span of 7 bases.